These 32 T cell receptor beta chains originate from one sample sequenced in a study of T cells after posttransplantation cyclophosphamide (dated by TCRdb to about 2016). Library generation was performed with the immunoSEQ multiplex PCR assay. TCRdb stores this immuneACCESS table with in-frame sequences only. Part of the clones is absent; in the studies checked, under half of the shortfall reflects unresolved V genes, and no reason is known for the rest. For this sample, 25,000 to 30,000 clones are listed, none of them singletons. The ten largest clonotypes hold approximately 2.6% of the sample. Sequencing used PBMCs. Receptors were obtained from a woman aged 60-75 years in good health, CMV-negative, and a related stem cell transplant donor.

This clone was counted a few times. The rearrangement joins TRBV7-8 to TRBJ2-5, with D perhaps assigned TRBD1 or TRBD2 (6 bases each). Germline V gene sequence: CDR1 SGHVS, CDR2 FQNEAQ. Trimming took 5 bases from V and 3 from J, leaving 13 bases between them. The CDR3 totals 14 residues. In nucleotides, the CDR3 is TGTGCCAGCAGCCTAGGGGGACTCAAAGAGACCCAGTACTTC. Translation: CASSLGGLKETQYF.

Within the sample, this clone is medium-sized. V usage is TRBV15 and J usage is TRBJ2-1; D may be TRBD1 (6 bases). The CDR3 is 14 residues long. CDR1 LNHNV and CDR2 YYDKDF come from the germline V gene (reference sequence). The V gene lost 1 base and the J gene lost 8 bases, with 12 bases spanning the gap. In nucleotides, the CDR3 is TGTGCCACCAGCAGAGGCCACAGGGTCCATGAGCAGTTCTTC. Its protein is CATSRGHRVHEQFF.

This clone was detected a few times. The CDR3 region has the DNA TGCAGCGTTGAGGCCGGGACAAACAACTATGGCTACACCTTC. Translation: CSVEAGTNNYGYTF. The chain combines TRBV29-1 with TRBJ1-2, with D tentatively TRBD1 (6 bases). V gave up 3 bases and J gave up 2 bases, with 13 bases separating them. The CDR3 has 14 residues. Germline V gene sequence: CDR1 SQVTM, CDR2 ANQGSEA.

CDR3: CASIMTGGTGELFF. CDR3 bases: TGTGCCAGCATTATGACAGGGGGCACCGGGGAGCTGTTTTTT. The V call is TRBV12-3 or TRBV12-4, the J call TRBJ2-2; 9 nucleotides align to TRBD1. The CDR3 is 14 amino acids. V was clipped by 7 bases and J by 4 bases; unmatched bases: 4.

The table lists this clone with many counts. The gene calls are TRBV5-1 and TRBJ1-1; D is unclear. Trimming left V 0 bases short and J 8 bases short, with 14 bases between. The germline CDR1 and CDR2 sequences are SGHRS and YFSETQ. The CDR3 runs 14 residues. The CDR3 protein is CASSLEGGLPEAFF. The CDR3 region has the DNA TGCGCCAGCAGCTTGGAGGGCGGACTTCCAGAAGCTTTCTTT.

This clone was detected ten times or more. V is TRBV28 and J is TRBJ1-1; 9 positions agree with TRBD1. Germline V gene sequence: CDR1 MDHEN, CDR2 SYDVKM. J gave up 5 bases and V 1 base, and 8 bases lay outside the gene matches. This CDR3 is 16 amino acids long. CDR3 in amino acids: CASSLYRGQGRTEAFF. The CDR3 region has the DNA TGTGCCAGCAGTTTATACAGGGGGCAGGGAAGGACTGAAGCTTTCTTT.

There are many counts of this clone. The chain carries TRBV5-4 and TRBJ1-6; 7 bases agree with TRBD1. Germline CDR1 is SGHNT and CDR2 is YYREEE (reference sequence). This CDR3 contains 14 residues. V was clipped by 3 bases and J by 6 bases; unmatched bases: 3. The chain's CDR3 is CASSSDRRNSPLHF. CDR3 DNA sequence: TGTGCCAGCAGCTCGGACAGGCGTAATTCACCCCTCCACTTT.

V is TRBV7-6 and J is TRBJ1-5; 8 nucleotides line up with TRBD1. In germline, CDR1 is SGHVS, CDR2 FNYEAQ. This CDR3 is built from 14 residues. Losses at the gene ends were 4 bases for V and 6 bases for J; bases not matched to a gene: 5. DNA of the CDR3: TGTGCCAGCAGCTCAGCTACAGGGGGTCAGCCCCAGCATTTT. Amino acids: CASSSATGGQPQHF.

This clone was detected many times. The chain is built from TRBV6-6 and TRBJ2-3; the D is unclear. Trimming stripped 6 bases from V and 5 bases from J, with 6 bases between. CDR1 MNHNY and CDR2 SVGAGI come from the germline V gene (reference sequence). The CDR3 runs 11 residues. As DNA, the CDR3 is TGTGCCAGCAGCCAGAGAGATACGCAGTATTTT. As protein: CASSQRDTQYF.

This clone showed up many times. This rearrangement joins TRBV25-1 to TRBJ1-4, with TRBD1 matching 8 bases. Germline CDR1 MGHDK, CDR2 SYGVNS. With V trimmed by 6 bases and J by 3 bases, 6 bases remained unmatched. This CDR3 spans 15 amino acids. This CDR3 is CASSQGAKANEKLFF. The CDR3 DNA sequence: TGTGCCAGCAGCCAGGGGGCGAAGGCTAATGAAAAACTGTTTTTT.

This clone was observed at least ten times. The chain links TRBV7-9 to TRBJ1-1; 9 bases align to TRBD1. CDR1 and CDR2 from the germline V gene are SEHNR and FQNEAQ (reference sequence). V gave up 2 bases and J gave up 4 bases; unmatched junction bases: 2. The CDR3 is 14 amino acids. The CDR3 region has the DNA TGTGCCAGCAGCTTAACGACAGGGGGCACTGAAGCTTTCTTT. It translates to CASSLTTGGTEAFF.

This clone was detected many times. The rearrangement joins TRBV7-9 to TRBJ1-4, with 7 bases aligning to TRBD1. Germline values: CDR1 SEHNR, CDR2 FQNEAQ (reference sequence). Trimming cost V 1 base and J 4 bases; bases outside gene matches: 3. The length of the CDR3 is 15 residues. CDR3 sequence: CASSLEGGFNEKLFF. CDR3 nucleotide sequence: TGTGCCAGCAGCTTAGAAGGGGGCTTTAATGAAAAACTGTTTTTT. The whole variable domain, filled in from reference TRBV7-9 and TRBJ1-4, reads DTGVSQNPRHKITKRGQNVTFRCDPISEHNRLYWYRQTLGQGPEFLTYFQNEAQLEKSRLLSDRFSAERPKGSFSTLEIQRTEQGDSAMYLCASSLEGGFNEKLFFGSGTQLSVL.

This clone was counted ten times or more. This rearrangement joins TRBV2 to TRBJ1-2, with D perhaps matching TRBD1 (6 bases). Trimming removed 4 bases at V and 5 bases at J, with 14 bases between. The germline V gene encodes CDR1 SNHLY and CDR2 FYNNEI. The CDR3 sequence is 14 residues long. Here the CDR3 reads CASSANGQLYGYTF. In DNA, the CDR3 is TGTGCCAGCAGTGCAAACGGACAGTTATATGGCTACACCTTC.

This clone was counted many times. This rearrangement joins TRBV7-3 to TRBJ2-1, with 7 nucleotides matching TRBD2. V was pared by 5 bases and J by 8 bases, with 15 bases of the junction left unmatched. The CDR3 covers 16 residues. Germline loops: CDR1 SGHTA, CDR2 FQGTGA. The CDR3 coding sequence is TGTGCCAGCAGCCCAAGCGGGACCCTATCCGGGGATGAGCAGTTCTTC. It codes for CASSPSGTLSGDEQFF.

This clone was recorded many times. The genes are TRBV28 and TRBJ1-3; no definite D call. Germline lookup yields CDR1 MDHEN and CDR2 SYDVKM. V lost 1 base, J lost 4 bases, and 5 bases lay in between. The CDR3 contains 13 residues. The CDR3, as DNA: TGTGCCAGCAGTTTATTACAGGGAAACACCATATATTTT. This gives the protein CASSLLQGNTIYF.

This clone was detected many times. The gene calls are TRBV2 and TRBJ2-3; no clear D. Germline lookup yields CDR1 SNHLY and CDR2 FYNNEI. Trimming cost V 7 bases and J 4 bases, with 9 bases left between them. The length of the CDR3 is 12 residues. CDR3 residues: CASNSYADTQYF. The CDR3 DNA is TGTGCCAGCAATAGCTATGCAGATACGCAGTATTTT.

This clone was counted ten times or more. The V gene is TRBV28, the J gene TRBJ2-7, with 7 nucleotides matching TRBD2. The CDR3 totals 15 residues. With V trimmed by 6 bases and J by 4 bases, 12 bases remained unmatched. The germline CDR1 and CDR2 sequences are MDHEN and SYDVKM. The CDR3 here is CASSPGGGGSYEQYF. The CDR3 DNA is TGTGCCAGCAGCCCGGGAGGTGGGGGGAGTTACGAGCAGTACTTC.

V and J are TRBV5-1 and TRBJ2-5, with 9 bases that match TRBD2. Germline lookup yields CDR1 SGHRS and CDR2 YFSETQ. V trimming: 0 bases; J trimming: 5 bases; junction bases outside the gene matches: 8. The CDR3 consists of 16 residues. As DNA, the CDR3 is TGCGCCAGCAGCTTGGGTTTGACTAGCGGAGCGGAGACCCAGTACTTC. Amino acids: CASSLGLTSGAETQYF.

This clone was picked up many times. The chain carries TRBV7-9 and TRBJ1-4, with a possible D match to TRBD1 (5 bases). The germline V and J ends were trimmed by 5 bases and 7 bases, with 14 bases remaining between them. In germline, CDR1 is SEHNR, CDR2 FQNEAQ (reference sequence). The CDR3 spans 14 residues. The CDR3 region has the DNA TGTGCCAGCAGCCAACGGGGACTAGCTGAAAAACTGTTTTTT. This translates into CASSQRGLAEKLFF.

This clone was found a few times. The V call is TRBV5-1, the J call TRBJ2-5; tentatively, D is TRBD2 (5 bases). Trimming stripped 3 bases from V and 4 bases from J, with 10 bases between. Germline CDR1 SGHRS, CDR2 YFSETQ. The CDR3 has 13 residues. The CDR3 is CASSYGVAETQYF. The CDR3 nucleotides read TGCGCCAGCAGCTACGGGGTAGCAGAGACCCAGTACTTC.

This clone was recorded at least ten times. The genes are TRBV6-1 and TRBJ1-2; a possible D gene is TRBD1 (5 bases). The CDR3 consists of 13 residues. Per germline, CDR1 MNHNS and CDR2 SASEGT. V lost 6 bases and J lost 1, with 9 bases in between. The CDR3, as DNA: TGTGCCAGCAGGTTGGGACTTAACTATGGCTACACCTTC. This codes for CASRLGLNYGYTF.

Many counts were recorded for this clone. This chain connects TRBV30 to TRBJ2-1; 10 bases are a match to TRBD2. CDR1 GTSNPN and CDR2 SVGIG come from the germline V gene (reference sequence). Trimming took 2 bases from V and 5 from J; bases not matched to a gene: 0. The CDR3 covers 13 residues. CDR3 bases: TGTGCCTGGAGTAGCGGGGGGGACAATGAGCAGTTCTTC. Amino acids: CAWSSGGDNEQFF.

This clone appeared many times. This rearrangement joins TRBV5-6 to TRBJ1-4, with 9 nucleotides matching TRBD1. The V segment lost 4 bases and the J segment 5 bases; nucleotides outside the gene matches: 6. Germline V CDR1 and CDR2: SGHDT, YYEEEE. The CDR3 runs 15 residues. This chain's CDR3 is CASSLNRGQNEKLFF. The DNA for the CDR3 is TGTGCCAGCAGCCTTAACAGGGGGCAGAATGAAAAACTGTTTTTT.

In its sample, this clone was seen a few times. This sequence joins TRBV11-1 and TRBJ1-1, with 8 positions matching TRBD1. The V gene's germline CDR1 is SGHAT and CDR2 FQDESV (reference sequence). V dropped 5 bases and J dropped 1; count of bases not matched to a gene: 6. There are 15 residues in the CDR3. The DNA of the CDR3 is TGTGCCAGCAGCCTGGGCGACAGGGGGAACACTGAAGCTTTCTTT. Its protein is CASSLGDRGNTEAFF.

In its sample, this clone was seen a few times. The genes are TRBV12-3 or TRBV12-4 and TRBJ2-3; weak D call: TRBD1 (6 bases). The CDR3 runs 15 residues. Between the trimmed V and J ends, which lost 7 bases and 3 bases, there was a span of 17 bases. In DNA form, the CDR3 reads TGTGCCAGCACCTTAAGGACAGCAGCAACAGATACGCAGTATTTT. It encodes CASTLRTAATDTQYF.

The chain links TRBV4-1 to TRBJ1-2, with a tentative D call TRBD1 (6 bases). This CDR3 is 13 amino acids long. The V gene's germline CDR1 is MGHRA and CDR2 YSYEKL. The germline V and J ends were trimmed by 4 bases and 6 bases, with 12 bases remaining between them. The CDR3 here is CASSPGQINGYTF. The CDR3 nucleotides are TGCGCCAGCAGCCCAGGACAGATTAATGGCTACACCTTC.

The chain has TRBV28 and TRBJ1-2; 7 bases are shared with TRBD1. Germline CDR1 reads MDHEN; CDR2 reads SYDVKM. V lost 3 bases and J lost 7; bases outside the gene matches: 2. CDR3 size: 12 residues. The CDR3 nucleotides read TGTGCCAGCAGTTTTAAGGGGGCTGGCTACACCTTC. Translating gives CASSFKGAGYTF.

This clone has a count of ten or more. The J gene is TRBJ2-1, the V gene TRBV12-3 or TRBV12-4; weak D call: TRBD1 (7 bases). Trimming pared 6 bases from V and 8 bases from J, leaving 14 bases between. The CDR3 covers 13 residues. The CDR3 sequence: CASSPDREDEQFF. CDR3 DNA sequence: TGTGCCAGCAGCCCCGACAGGGAGGATGAGCAGTTCTTC.

Many counts were recorded for this clone. The CDR3 DNA follows: TGTGCCAGCAGCCGGGACAGGGGGCTAAGAAATGAGCAGTTCTTC. This translates into CASSRDRGLRNEQFF. V gene TRBV28 combines with J gene TRBJ2-1; TRBD1 matches at 12 bases. This CDR3 region has 15 residues. Unmatched junction bases numbered 7, after V lost 6 bases and J lost 7 bases. Germline V gene sequence: CDR1 MDHEN, CDR2 SYDVKM.

This clone was detected a few times. The gene calls are TRBV27 and TRBJ1-2, with D maybe TRBD1 (6 bases). V was trimmed by 5 bases and J by 4 bases, leaving 11 bases between them. Germline assignment: CDR1 MNHEY and CDR2 SMNVEV (reference sequence). The CDR3 totals 13 residues. The CDR3 DNA reads TGTGCCAGCAGTCCACAGGGCGGCTATGGCTACACCTTC. Translating it yields CASSPQGGYGYTF.

This clone was detected ten times or more. The chain combines TRBV5-5 with TRBJ1-2; TRBD1 agrees at 8 bases. CDR1 and CDR2 (germline): SGHKS, YYEKEE (reference sequence). This CDR3 spans 14 amino acids. V lost 4 bases and J lost 5; bases outside the gene matches: 7. DNA of the CDR3: TGTGCCAGCAGCCGCGAAGGACAGGGTTATGGCTACACCTTC. It yields the protein CASSREGQGYGYTF.

This clone appeared many times. The rearrangement links TRBV7-2 to TRBJ1-2; D may be TRBD1 (6 bases). Per germline, CDR1 SGHTA and CDR2 FQGNSA. The CDR3 totals 14 residues. This chain's CDR3 is CAVTRGSGGYGYTF. The CDR3 nucleotides are TGTGCTGTCACGAGGGGGAGTGGTGGCTATGGCTACACCTTC.